This entry concerns a single T cell receptor beta chain. The antigen is not known. The data originate from a study of T cells in Graves' hyperthyroidism and ophthalmopathy. In making diagnoses, clinical symptoms, serum thyroxine and TRAb, thyroid ultrasound and orbital computed tomography were all used. Isolation of PBMCs was performed on approximately 10 ml fresh peripheral blood. Researchers took RNA transcripts and amplified the TCR beta CDR3 regions from them. TCR CDR3 regions were first amplified by RT-PCR with HTBI primers. TCRdb reprocessed the multiplex PCR reads with MiXCR, giving one entry per CDR3 protein. Among 500,000 to 550,000 distinct CDR3 sequences listed, 20% were seen once. Study-level findings and limits: Peripheral blood also featured most of the thyroid clonotypes expanded above 0.001.

Germline CDR1 MDHEN, CDR2 SYDVKM. After removal of 5 bases from V and 5 bases from J, the junction contained 8 bases not matched to a gene. CDR3 length: 15 residues. The source material was blood. V gene TRBV28 combines with J gene TRBJ2-3, with 9 bases matching TRBD2. The origin of this receptor is a man aged 35-49 years with Graves' ophthalmopathy. As DNA, the CDR3 is TGTGCCAGCAGTCCGAGGGGTAGCGGGAGAGATACGCAGTATTTT. It encodes CASSPRGSGRDTQYF.